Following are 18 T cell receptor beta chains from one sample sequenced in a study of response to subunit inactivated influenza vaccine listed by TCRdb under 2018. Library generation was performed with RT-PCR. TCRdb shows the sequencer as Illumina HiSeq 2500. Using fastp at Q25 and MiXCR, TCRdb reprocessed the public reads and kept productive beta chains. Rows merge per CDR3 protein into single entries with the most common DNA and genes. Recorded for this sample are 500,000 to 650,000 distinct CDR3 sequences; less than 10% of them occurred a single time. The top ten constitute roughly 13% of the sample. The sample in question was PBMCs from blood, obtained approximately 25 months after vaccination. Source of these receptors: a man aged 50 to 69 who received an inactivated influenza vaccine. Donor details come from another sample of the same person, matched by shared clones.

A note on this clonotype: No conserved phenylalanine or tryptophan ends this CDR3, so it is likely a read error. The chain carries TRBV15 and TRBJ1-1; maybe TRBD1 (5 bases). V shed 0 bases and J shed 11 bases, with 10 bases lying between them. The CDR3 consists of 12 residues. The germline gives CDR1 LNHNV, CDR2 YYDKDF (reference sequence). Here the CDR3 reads CATSRDGDGAFL. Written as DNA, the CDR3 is TGTGCCACCAGCAGAGACGGGGACGGGGCTTTCCTT.

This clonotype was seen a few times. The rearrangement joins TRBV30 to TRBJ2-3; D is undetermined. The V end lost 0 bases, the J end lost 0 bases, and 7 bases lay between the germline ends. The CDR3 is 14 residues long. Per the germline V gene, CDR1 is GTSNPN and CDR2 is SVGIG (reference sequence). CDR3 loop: CAWSVSPSTDTQYF. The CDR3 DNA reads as TGTGCCTGGAGTGTATCGCCTAGCACAGATACGCAGTATTTT.

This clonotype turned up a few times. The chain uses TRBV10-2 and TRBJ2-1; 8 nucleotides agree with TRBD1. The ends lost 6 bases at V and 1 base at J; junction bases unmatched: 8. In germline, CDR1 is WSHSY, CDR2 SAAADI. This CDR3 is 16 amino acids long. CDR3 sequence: CASRGRQGFSYNEQFF. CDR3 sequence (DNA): TGCGCCAGCAGGGGACGACAGGGGTTTTCCTACAATGAGCAGTTCTTC.

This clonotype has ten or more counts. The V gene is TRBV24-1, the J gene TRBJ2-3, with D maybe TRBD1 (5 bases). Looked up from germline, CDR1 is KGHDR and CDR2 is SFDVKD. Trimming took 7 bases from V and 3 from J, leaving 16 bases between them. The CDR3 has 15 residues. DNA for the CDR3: TGTGCCACCAGCGTCCCCAGGGCCGGGACAGATACGCAGTATTTT. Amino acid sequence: CATSVPRAGTDTQYF.

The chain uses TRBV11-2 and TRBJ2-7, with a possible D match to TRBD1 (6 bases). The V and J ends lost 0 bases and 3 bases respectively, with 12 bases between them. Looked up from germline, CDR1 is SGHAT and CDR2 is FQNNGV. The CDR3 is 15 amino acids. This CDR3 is CASSLDRGHNYEQYF. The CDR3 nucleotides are TGTGCCAGCAGCTTAGATAGGGGACACAACTACGAGCAGTACTTC.

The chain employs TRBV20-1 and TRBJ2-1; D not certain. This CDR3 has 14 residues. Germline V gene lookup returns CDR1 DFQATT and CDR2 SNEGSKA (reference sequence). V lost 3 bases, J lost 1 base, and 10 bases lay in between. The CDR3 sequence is CSASPRSSYNEQFF. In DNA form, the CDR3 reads TGCAGTGCTAGCCCCAGGAGTTCCTACAATGAGCAGTTCTTC.

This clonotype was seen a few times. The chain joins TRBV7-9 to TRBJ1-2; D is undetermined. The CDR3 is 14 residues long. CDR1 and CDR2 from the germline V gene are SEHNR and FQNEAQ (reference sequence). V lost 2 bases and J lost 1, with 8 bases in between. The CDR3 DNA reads TGTGCCAGCAGCTTATCGGGTTATAACTATGGCTACACCTTC. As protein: CASSLSGYNYGYTF.

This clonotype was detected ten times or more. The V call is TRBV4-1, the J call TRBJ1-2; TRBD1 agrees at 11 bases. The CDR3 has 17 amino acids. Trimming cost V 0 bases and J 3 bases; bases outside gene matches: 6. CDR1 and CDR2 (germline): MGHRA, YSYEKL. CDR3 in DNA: TGCGCCAGCAGCCAAGACGAAAGGACAGGGGGCGACTATGGCTACACCTTC. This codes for CASSQDERTGGDYGYTF.

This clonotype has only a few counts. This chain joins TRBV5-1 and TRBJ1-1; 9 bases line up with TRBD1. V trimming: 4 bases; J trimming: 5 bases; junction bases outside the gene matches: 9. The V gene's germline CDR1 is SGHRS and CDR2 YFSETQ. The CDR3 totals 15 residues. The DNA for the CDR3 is TGCGCCAGCAGCACGGACAGGGGAGCCGATACTGAAGCTTTCTTT. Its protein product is CASSTDRGADTEAFF.

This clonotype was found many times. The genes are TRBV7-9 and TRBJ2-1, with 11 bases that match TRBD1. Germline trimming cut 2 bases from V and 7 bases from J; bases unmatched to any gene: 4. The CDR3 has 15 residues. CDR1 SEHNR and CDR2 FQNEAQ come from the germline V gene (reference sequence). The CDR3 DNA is TGTGCCAGCAGCTTACTAGGACAGGGGGCGAATGAGCAGTTCTTC. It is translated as CASSLLGQGANEQFF.

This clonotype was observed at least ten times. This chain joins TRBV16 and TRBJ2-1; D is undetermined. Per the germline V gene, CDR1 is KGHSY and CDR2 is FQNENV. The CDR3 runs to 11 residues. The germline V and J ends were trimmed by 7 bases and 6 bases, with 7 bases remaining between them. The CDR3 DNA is TGTGCCAGCATGATACGCAATGAGCAGTTCTTC. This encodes CASMIRNEQFF.

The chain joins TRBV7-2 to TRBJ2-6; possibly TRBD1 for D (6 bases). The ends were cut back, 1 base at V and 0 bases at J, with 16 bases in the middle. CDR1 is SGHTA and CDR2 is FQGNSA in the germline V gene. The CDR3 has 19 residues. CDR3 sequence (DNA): TGTGCCAGCAGCTTAGTGCGGACAGCCCTCCACTCTGGGGCCAACGTCCTGACTTTC. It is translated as CASSLVRTALHSGANVLTF.

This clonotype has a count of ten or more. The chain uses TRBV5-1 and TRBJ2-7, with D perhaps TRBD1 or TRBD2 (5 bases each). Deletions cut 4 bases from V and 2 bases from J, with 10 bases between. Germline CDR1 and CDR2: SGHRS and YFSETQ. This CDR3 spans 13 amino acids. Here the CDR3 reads CASSLGTTYEQYF. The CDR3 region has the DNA TGCGCCAGCAGCCTCGGGACCACCTACGAGCAGTACTTC.

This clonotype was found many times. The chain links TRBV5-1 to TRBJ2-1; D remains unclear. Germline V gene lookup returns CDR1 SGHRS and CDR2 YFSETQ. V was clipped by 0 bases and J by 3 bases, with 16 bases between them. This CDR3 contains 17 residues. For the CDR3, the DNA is TGCGCCAGCAGCTTGGCCGTACGGGCGAATGTCTACAATGAGCAGTTCTTC. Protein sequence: CASSLAVRANVYNEQFF. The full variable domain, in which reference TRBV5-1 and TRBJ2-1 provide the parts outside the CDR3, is KAGVTQTPRYLIKTRGQQVTLSCSPISGHRSVSWYQQTPGQGLQFLFEYFSETQRNKGNFPGRFSGRQFSNSRSEMNVSTLELGDSALYLCASSLAVRANVYNEQFFGPGTRLTVL.

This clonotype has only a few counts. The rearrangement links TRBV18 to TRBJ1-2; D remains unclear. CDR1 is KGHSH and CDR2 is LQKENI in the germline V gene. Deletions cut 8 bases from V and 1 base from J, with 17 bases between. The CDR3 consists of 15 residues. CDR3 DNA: TGTGCCAGCACCCGAGACACTGGAGATAACTATGGCTACACCTTC. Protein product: CASTRDTGDNYGYTF.

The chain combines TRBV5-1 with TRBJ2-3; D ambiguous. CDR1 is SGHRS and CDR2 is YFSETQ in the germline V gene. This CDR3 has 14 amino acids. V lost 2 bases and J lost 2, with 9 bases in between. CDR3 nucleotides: TGCGCCAGCAGCTTAGGAGAGACCACAGATACGCAGTATTTT. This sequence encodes CASSLGETTDTQYF.

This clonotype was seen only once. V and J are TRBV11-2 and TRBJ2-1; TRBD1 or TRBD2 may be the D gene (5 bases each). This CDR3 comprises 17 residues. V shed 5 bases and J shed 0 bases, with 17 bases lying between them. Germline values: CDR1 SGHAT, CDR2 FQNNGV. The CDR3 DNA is TGTGCCAGCAGCCCTGGGGGAGCAGGGAGCTCCTACAATGAGCAGTTCTTC. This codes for CASSPGGAGSSYNEQFF.

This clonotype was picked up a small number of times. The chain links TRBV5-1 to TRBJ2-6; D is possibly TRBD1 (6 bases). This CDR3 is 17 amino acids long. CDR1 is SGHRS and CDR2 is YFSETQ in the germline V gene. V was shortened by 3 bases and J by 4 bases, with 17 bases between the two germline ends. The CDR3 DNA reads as TGCGCCAGCAGCTACGACAGGTCCCTAGGGGGGGCCAACGTCCTGACTTTC. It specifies CASSYDRSLGGANVLTF.